What follows is one T cell receptor (beta chain) and its context. Libraries were prepared by immunoSEQ multiplex PCR; TCRdb keeps only in-frame clonotypes and omits some of them. This table has tens of thousands of clones, approximately 86% appearing once. These data belong to a study of OX40 agonist ivuxolimab in advanced cancers. Study overall: Patients undergoing dose escalation presented with hepatocellular carcinoma, melanoma, renal cell or head and neck cancer. Partial responses occurred in three patients (one hepatocellular carcinoma, two cutaneous melanoma).

With 2 bases removed from V and 0 bases from J, the gap between germline ends came to 8 bases. Germline V gene sequence: CDR1 MGHDK, CDR2 SYGVNS. CDR3 length: 15 amino acids. The receptor's source is an adult with an advanced solid tumor such as melanoma, head and neck, liver or kidney cancer. This specimen consisted of CD4+ or CD8+ T cells sorted from blood, obtained in a trial of the OX40 agonist ivuxolimab. The chain has TRBV25-1 and TRBJ1-3; D unresolved. CDR3 residues: CASSERFSSGNTIYF. The CDR3 nucleotides are TGTGCCAGCAGTGAACGGTTCAGCTCTGGAAACACCATATATTTT.